This entry concerns a single T cell receptor beta chain. Its target is not known. This specimen comes from a study of T cells after posttransplantation cyclophosphamide. Study-level findings and limits: TRB overlap between skin or GI tissue T cells and blood was limited. After PTCy, TRB diversity resembled that of CNI/methotrexate controls. Donor-recipient repertoire similarity was low at 1-2 months, rising over year one.

In germline, CDR1 is SGHAT, CDR2 FQNNGV. The CDR3 is made up of 14 amino acids. Trimming removed 3 bases from V and 3 bases from J; junction bases left unmatched: 4. Profiled with immunoSEQ multiplex PCR; TCRdb holds only in-frame clones, not every one. The sample carries approximately 45,000 clones, 90% recorded once. Treatment was busulfan-fludarabine conditioning, a marrow graft, and cyclophosphamide on days +3 and +4. The chain combines TRBV11-2 with TRBJ1-1, with TRBD1 matching over 7 bases. Sequencing used PBMCs, obtained less than 70 days after allogeneic stem cell transplant with posttransplant cyclophosphamide. This clonotype originated in a male patient aged 60 to 75 who received an allogeneic stem cell transplant from a related donor and was CMV-positive. Some of these T cells may belong to the graft donor. The CDR3 DNA follows: TGTGCCAGCAGCTTGATACAGGGGCACACTGAAGCTTTCTTT. Its translation: CASSLIQGHTEAFF.